This T cell receptor beta chain was documented in a study of neurological immune-mediated disorders. Findings of the study overall: Multiple sclerosis was found to have the least TCR clonal expansion, below healthy controls, and HTLV-1-associated myelopathy the most.

TCRdb reprocessed the 5' RACE reads via MiXCR and lists one record per CDR3 protein. Of tens of thousands of distinct CDR3 sequences listed, 4.5% were seen once; the top ten hold 6.5% to 7.5%. This clonotype was counted at least ten times. Antigen: not known. This clonotype was obtained from a man in his thirties or forties with multiple sclerosis. The sample was PBMCs.

The CDR3 DNA reads as TGTGCCAGCAGCTCCCTAGCTACGACGGCGAACTATGGCTACACCTTC. Translating it yields CASSSLATTANYGYTF. This chain links TRBV5-6 with TRBJ1-2; D is ambiguous. Looked up from germline, CDR1 is SGHDT and CDR2 is YYEEEE. The CDR3 contains 16 residues. V was shortened by 3 bases and J by 2 bases, with 17 bases between the two germline ends.